This TCR beta chain was found in a study of T cell repertoires in cytomegalovirus infection. Study observations and caveats: HLA-C-restricted CMV-specific TCR beta clonotypes were dominant in the ex vivo response.

The germline V gene encodes CDR1 SNHLY and CDR2 FYNNEI. CDR3 length equals 15 residues. Trimming took 3 bases from V and 4 from J, leaving 15 bases between them. Via MiXCR, TCRdb re-called the reads, giving one row per CDR3 protein. This sample carries roughly 730,000 distinct CDR3 sequences, roughly a third of them seen once, and the ten largest clones take 15% to 20%. A note on this clonotype: Antigen unknown.

J is TRBJ1-2 and V is TRBV2; possible D gene TRBD1, 5 bases. The source material was cultured PBMCs, sampled from culture after CMV antigen stimulation. This receptor was identified in a human donor in good health (CMV status not recorded). Some clones in this sample may be carry-over from other donors' samples. The CDR3, as DNA: TGTGCCAGCAGTGATGGGGGAAGGGTAGGCTATGGCTACACCTTC. Encoded protein: CASSDGGRVGYGYTF.